The 23 T cell receptor beta chains in this list originate from one sample, sequenced in a study of cytomegalovirus exposure and HLA in healthy donors. PCR employed 60 Vbeta and 13 Jbeta primers. Sequencing was performed with immunoSEQ multiplex PCR; in TCRdb, only in-frame clones are kept and a portion is missing. Among about 200,000 clones, around 80% were seen once, and the ten largest hold 3.5% to 4%. Material for sequencing was PBMCs. Source of these receptors: a male donor in good health and CMV-seronegative.

The rearrangement joins TRBV7-9 to TRBJ1-2; D might be TRBD1 (5 bases). The germline V gene has CDR1 SEHNR and CDR2 FQNEAQ (reference sequence). The CDR3 has 16 amino acids. The ends were cut back, 4 bases at V and 8 bases at J, with 23 bases in the middle. The CDR3 spells CASSYLVGAGGEGYTF. CDR3 DNA sequence: TGTGCCAGCAGCTATCTCGTCGGCGCTGGAGGGGAGGGCTACACCTTC. Filled out from reference TRBV7-9 and TRBJ1-2, the complete variable domain reads DTGVSQNPRHKITKRGQNVTFRCDPISEHNRLYWYRQTLGQGPEFLTYFQNEAQLEKSRLLSDRFSAERPKGSFSTLEIQRTEQGDSAMYLCASSYLVGAGGEGYTFGSGTRLTVV.

This clone was seen a handful of times. The J gene is TRBJ1-2, the V gene TRBV19, with D possibly TRBD1 on 6 matching bases. V shed 4 bases and J shed 2 bases, with 11 bases lying between them. The CDR3 is 14 amino acids. Germline loops: CDR1 LNHDA, CDR2 SQIVND (reference sequence). In DNA, the CDR3 is TGTGCCAGTAGTAGTAGGACAGAGAACTATGGCTACACCTTC. As protein: CASSSRTENYGYTF.

The chain couples TRBV5-4 to TRBJ2-7, with 7 bases fitting TRBD2. Germline V CDR1 and CDR2: SGHNT, YYREEE (reference sequence). This CDR3 is 14 amino acids long. The V segment lost 1 base and the J segment 6 bases; nucleotides outside the gene matches: 7. The CDR3 DNA sequence: TGTGCCAGCAGCTTGCAGGGAGGGAGCCCCGAGCAGTACTTC. It translates to CASSLQGGSPEQYF.

The chain uses TRBV5-1 and TRBJ1-5, with 11 positions matching TRBD1. CDR1 and CDR2 (germline): SGHRS, YFSETQ. Trimming cost V 3 bases and J 6 bases; bases outside gene matches: 5. The CDR3 sequence is 15 residues long. CDR3 protein: CASSSGTGGTQPQHF. In nucleotides, the CDR3 is TGCGCCAGCAGCTCGGGGACAGGGGGGACTCAGCCCCAGCATTTT.

This chain joins TRBV25-1 and TRBJ2-3; D possibly corresponds to TRBD1 (6 bases). The CDR3 loop spans 13 amino acids. Germline assignment: CDR1 MGHDK and CDR2 SYGVNS. V was clipped by 6 bases and J by 9 bases, with 16 bases between them. CDR3 protein: CASSRLGTPTQYF. The CDR3 bases are TGTGCCAGCAGCCGCCTAGGGACACCAACGCAGTATTTT.

This sequence joins TRBV7-9 and TRBJ1-1, with 8 nucleotides matching TRBD1. With V trimmed by 5 bases and J by 6 bases, 5 bases remained unmatched. Germline lookup yields CDR1 SEHNR and CDR2 FQNEAQ (reference sequence). This CDR3 spans 13 amino acids. This chain's CDR3 is CASSRLQGAEAFF. CDR3 nucleotide sequence: TGTGCCAGCAGCCGCCTACAGGGGGCTGAAGCTTTCTTT.

V gene TRBV5-1 combines with J gene TRBJ2-3, with 10 bases lining up with TRBD2. The J segment lost 0 bases and the V segment lost 5 bases, leaving 6 bases of the junction unmatched. The CDR3 has 16 amino acids. Germline assignment: CDR1 SGHRS and CDR2 YFSETQ. The CDR3 DNA reads as TGCGCCAGCAGAATTAGCGGGAGGACTAGCACAGATACGCAGTATTTT. It specifies CASRISGRTSTDTQYF.

This clone showed up just a few times. The CDR3 protein is CSVGRGSRVGNEQFF. DNA of the CDR3: TGCAGCGTTGGACGGGGGAGCAGGGTGGGCAATGAGCAGTTCTTC. The J gene is TRBJ2-1, the V gene TRBV29-1, with D possibly TRBD2 on 6 matching bases. The CDR3 contains 15 residues. Germline assignment: CDR1 SQVTM and CDR2 ANQGSEA. V was cut by 4 bases and J by 6 bases, with 19 bases left in between.

This chain links TRBV19 with TRBJ1-5; 7 nucleotides line up with TRBD1. The CDR3 totals 17 residues. CDR1 and CDR2 (germline): LNHDA, SQIVND (reference sequence). V shed 1 base and J 2 bases; nucleotides not matched to a gene: 8. The CDR3 region is CASSIVALGGGNQPQHF. CDR3 nucleotide sequence: TGTGCCAGTAGTATAGTTGCATTAGGGGGCGGCAATCAGCCCCAGCATTTT.

This clone appeared once. J is TRBJ1-1 and V is TRBV27; D gene ambiguous. With 3 bases removed from V and 0 bases from J, the gap between germline ends came to 8 bases. The CDR3 extends over 14 amino acids. The germline V gene encodes CDR1 MNHEY and CDR2 SMNVEV (reference sequence). DNA for the CDR3: TGTGCCAGCAGTTTTGTCGGTTTGAACACTGAAGCTTTCTTT. This encodes CASSFVGLNTEAFF.

This clone was seen more than once but under ten times. This chain joins TRBV6-6 and TRBJ1-5; D not resolved. The CDR3 spans 11 residues. Germline V gene lookup returns CDR1 MNHNY and CDR2 SVGAGI (reference sequence). V was trimmed by 9 bases and J by 4 bases, leaving 7 bases between them. The CDR3 here is CASRENQPQHF. The CDR3 nucleotides read TGTGCCAGTCGGGAAAATCAGCCCCAGCATTTT.

This clone was observed a few times. J is TRBJ1-1 and V is TRBV7-9; tentatively, D is TRBD1 (5 bases). Trimming pared 7 bases from V and 1 base from J, leaving 13 bases between. Germline V lookup: CDR1 SEHNR, CDR2 FQNEAQ (reference sequence). CDR3 length: 14 residues. The CDR3 nucleotides read TGTGCCAGCACCCCGCGGGGGGAGAACACTGAAGCTTTCTTT. Protein sequence: CASTPRGENTEAFF.

The rearrangement joins TRBV9 to TRBJ2-7, with a tentative D call TRBD2 (6 bases). The germline V gene encodes CDR1 SGDLS and CDR2 YYNGEE. V lost 2 bases, J lost 4 bases, and 13 bases lay in between. CDR3 length: 14 amino acids. The CDR3 spells CASSVGGWEYEQYF. DNA for the CDR3: TGTGCCAGCAGCGTCGGGGGTTGGGAGTACGAGCAGTACTTC.

The CDR3, as DNA: TGCAGCGTTCGGGGGGACAGGGGCGAGCAGTACTTC. Its translation is CSVRGDRGEQYF. This chain joins TRBV29-1 and TRBJ2-5; 10 bases agree with TRBD1. The closer fit of TRBJ2-7 to the DNA end suggests the J call may be wrong. CDR1 SQVTM and CDR2 ANQGSEA come from the germline V gene. The length of the CDR3 is 12 residues.

In DNA, the CDR3 is TGCGCCAGCAGCTTGGACCTAGCGGGAGCGGGGGAGCAGTACTTC. Its protein is CASSLDLAGAGEQYF. This chain uses TRBV5-1 with TRBJ2-7, with 10 bases fitting TRBD2. CDR1 is SGHRS, CDR2 YFSETQ, per germline. The V segment lost 0 bases and the J segment 7 bases; nucleotides outside the gene matches: 7. The CDR3 totals 15 residues. Full variable domain (remainder filled in from reference TRBV5-1 and TRBJ2-7): KAGVTQTPRYLIKTRGQQVTLSCSPISGHRSVSWYQQTPGQGLQFLFEYFSETQRNKGNFPGRFSGRQFSNSRSEMNVSTLELGDSALYLCASSLDLAGAGEQYFGPGTRLTVT.

The rearrangement uses TRBV5-3 and TRBJ2-7; 7 nucleotides agree with TRBD1. Being an ORF, TRBV5-3 has a function that is uncertain. V shed 0 bases, J shed 6 bases, and the junction held 6 bases outside the gene matches. The CDR3 extends over 14 amino acids. CDR3 amino acids: CARSLDRGGCEQYF. CDR3 bases: TGTGCCAGAAGCTTGGATAGAGGGGGCTGCGAGCAGTACTTC.

This clone has a handful of counts. The rearrangement uses TRBV18 and TRBJ1-1; D may be TRBD1 (6 bases). This CDR3 contains 14 residues. Per germline, CDR1 KGHSH and CDR2 LQKENI. V was clipped by 2 bases and J by 4 bases, with 11 bases between them. The CDR3 sequence is CASSPDRLVTEAFF. In nucleotides, the CDR3 is TGTGCCAGCTCACCAGACAGGCTTGTCACTGAAGCTTTCTTT.

The chain uses TRBV6-1 and TRBJ1-4, with TRBD1 identical over 7 bases. CDR1 and CDR2 from the germline V gene are MNHNS and SASEGT. The V gene end was trimmed by 4 bases and the J gene end by 5 bases; junction bases not matched to a gene: 16. This CDR3 has 18 amino acids. The CDR3 nucleotides are TGTGCCAGCAGTGGCCGACAGGGCAATCCTCCCAGGAATGAAAAACTGTTTTTT. Its translation is CASSGRQGNPPRNEKLFF.

This clone was seen a few times. This chain connects TRBV2 to TRBJ2-5, with TRBD2 matching 9 bases. The CDR3 is 15 amino acids. The germline CDR1 and CDR2 sequences are SNHLY and FYNNEI. Trimming took 6 bases from V and 0 from J; bases not matched to a gene: 5. In DNA form, the CDR3 reads TGTGCCAGCAGAGGGCTAGCGGGACACCAAGAGACCCAGTACTTC. Translation: CASRGLAGHQETQYF.

The rearrangement links TRBV5-1 to TRBJ1-1; TRBD1 might be the D (6 bases). Deletions cut 4 bases from V and 1 base from J, with 11 bases between. CDR1 and CDR2 (germline): SGHRS, YFSETQ. The length of the CDR3 is 14 residues. The CDR3 is CASSRQQGNTEAFF. CDR3 nucleotides: TGCGCCAGCAGCCGACAACAGGGGAACACTGAAGCTTTCTTT.

This clone was seen more than once but under ten times. The chain has TRBV2 and TRBJ1-5; D unresolved. The CDR3 length is 11 residues. The V and J ends lost 4 bases and 10 bases respectively, with 8 bases between them. The germline V gene has CDR1 SNHLY and CDR2 FYNNEI. Here the CDR3 reads CASSGSDPQHF. Here the CDR3 DNA reads TGTGCCAGCAGTGGGAGTGATCCCCAGCATTTT.

The genes are TRBV7-9 and TRBJ1-5, with 8 nucleotides matching TRBD1. Germline values: CDR1 SEHNR, CDR2 FQNEAQ (reference sequence). The CDR3 length is 14 residues. Unmatched junction bases numbered 4, after V lost 6 bases and J lost 3 bases. The CDR3 region has the DNA TGTGCCAGCAGGTTGACAGGGGACAATCAGCCCCAGCATTTT. Translating gives CASRLTGDNQPQHF.

A few counts support this clone. The V call is TRBV29-1, the J call TRBJ1-1; 7 nucleotides line up with TRBD1. CDR3 length: 14 amino acids. With 2 bases clipped from V and 0 bases from J, the junction kept 3 bases outside the gene matches. Germline CDR1 reads SQVTM; CDR2 reads ANQGSEA. CDR3 sequence (DNA): TGCAGCGTTGAAACAGGGGTTATGAACACTGAAGCTTTCTTT. This gives the protein CSVETGVMNTEAFF.